The 30 T cell receptor beta chains listed next were all sequenced from one sample in a study of T cells expressing NK-cell markers. TCRdb re-analyzed the 5' RACE reads; it lists each CDR3 protein once, without DNA. The listing contains hundreds of thousands of distinct CDR3 sequences. The specimen was blood T cells: a sorted CD56 or NKG2C T cell subset, CD4+ or CD8+ T cells, or bulk PBMC T cells (not recorded which). The source is a woman between 18 and 75 years old in good health.

This chain connects TRBV5-1 to TRBJ1-6; checking the TCRdb D call of TRBD1 is not possible without DNA. Looked up from germline, CDR1 is SGHRS and CDR2 is YFSETQ. The CDR3 spans 15 residues. The CDR3 loop is CASSHGTGNVSPLHF. The full variable domain, completed using reference TRBV5-1 and TRBJ1-6, is KAGVTQTPRYLIKTRGQQVTLSCSPISGHRSVSWYQQTPGQGLQFLFEYFSETQRNKGNFPGRFSGRQFSNSRSEMNVSTLELGDSALYLCASSHGTGNVSPLHFGNGTRLTVT.

The chain carries TRBV12-3 or TRBV12-4 and TRBJ1-4. The CDR3 extends over 13 amino acids. The CDR3 here is CASSRSVGEKLFF.

The J gene is TRBJ2-5, the V gene TRBV19. This CDR3 comprises 13 residues. CDR1 is LNHDA and CDR2 is SQIVND in the germline V gene (reference sequence). The CDR3 protein is CASSLQFQETQYF.

The genes are TRBV7-3 and TRBJ2-1. CDR1 and CDR2 from the germline V gene are SGHTA and FQGTGA. The CDR3 consists of 12 residues. The CDR3 reads CASRKRVHEQFF.

The chain employs TRBV6-5 and TRBJ2-5; TCRdb reports TRBD1, a call that lacks DNA to check it against. Germline V CDR1 and CDR2: MNHEY, SVGAGI. This CDR3 has 14 amino acids. The CDR3 sequence: CASSYVGQGETQYF.

The rearrangement links TRBV7-2 to TRBJ2-7; the D call from TCRdb, TRBD1, cannot be confirmed without DNA. CDR3 length equals 13 residues. Looked up from germline, CDR1 is SGHTA and CDR2 is FQGNSA. CDR3 in amino acids: CASSIQGTYEQYF.

The chain has TRBV4-3 and TRBJ1-2; the TRBD1 assignment by TCRdb is unverifiable without DNA. The CDR3 contains 15 residues. CDR1 and CDR2 from the germline V gene are LGHNA and YSLEER. The CDR3 reads CASSQAYTGGSGYTF.

The gene calls are TRBV6-1 and TRBJ1-4. The CDR3 loop spans 15 amino acids. Germline V CDR1 and CDR2: MNHNS, SASEGT. The CDR3 is CASSAGTAVNEKLFF.

The rearrangement uses TRBV6-4 and TRBJ1-2; there is no DNA to check the TCRdb D call of TRBD1. The germline CDR1 and CDR2 sequences are MRHNA and SNTAGT. The CDR3 loop spans 14 amino acids. The CDR3 here is CASRRQVGDYGYTF.

The chain combines TRBV7-2 with TRBJ1-1; TCRdb reports TRBD1, a call that lacks DNA to check it against. Germline-derived CDR1 and CDR2 are SGHTA and FQGNSA. The CDR3 contains 14 residues. CDR3 in amino acids: CASSFVQGAPEAFF.

This chain links TRBV20-1 with TRBJ1-2; TCRdb names TRBD1, which stays unverified in the absence of DNA. There are 11 residues in the CDR3. From germline, CDR1 is DFQATT and CDR2 SNEGSKA (reference sequence). This chain's CDR3 is CSDRRPGGYTF.

The chain employs TRBV12-3 or TRBV12-4 and TRBJ2-2. This CDR3 has 13 residues. Here the CDR3 reads CASSFFDTGELFF.

The J gene is TRBJ2-5, the V gene TRBV15. This CDR3 is built from 17 residues. CDR1 LNHNV and CDR2 YYDKDF come from the germline V gene (reference sequence). The CDR3 sequence is CATSFRMFHTDGETQYF.

CDR3 residues: CASSPGVRGKTIYF. The chain employs TRBV12-3 or TRBV12-4 and TRBJ1-3; TCRdb designates TRBD1, a call that cannot be tested without DNA. This CDR3 has 14 residues.

The V gene is TRBV4-3, the J gene TRBJ2-1. The CDR3 runs 15 residues. Per the germline V gene, CDR1 is LGHNA and CDR2 is YSLEER. CDR3 sequence: CASSPNKFWYNEQFF.

The chain couples TRBV12-3 or TRBV12-4 to TRBJ1-6. The CDR3 runs 12 residues. The CDR3 reads CASSFLGFSLHF.

The chain carries TRBV5-1 and TRBJ2-3; TCRdb indicates TRBD2, and absent DNA this call remains unverified. The CDR3 extends over 21 amino acids. Germline V gives CDR1 SGHRS, CDR2 YFSETQ. CDR3 protein: CASSFSTGTSGGLLSTDTQYF.

The V and J genes are TRBV29-1 and TRBJ2-7; TCRdb lists TRBD2, though no DNA is available to test this call. The germline gives CDR1 SQVTM, CDR2 ANQGSEA. This CDR3 comprises 16 residues. The CDR3 protein is CSAGKRDQDLYYEQYF.

This chain joins TRBV24-1 and TRBJ2-1; TCRdb picks TRBD1, but there is no DNA to check that call. The V gene's germline CDR1 is KGHDR and CDR2 SFDVKD. This CDR3 comprises 16 residues. The CDR3 is CATSDPTSRGYNEQFF.

The rearrangement joins TRBV19 to TRBJ1-1. The CDR3 length is 11 residues. Germline CDR1 is LNHDA and CDR2 is SQIVND (reference sequence). CDR3 amino acids: CASMAHTEAFF.

The CDR3 sequence is CASSLDDRDYFPDTQYF. The V and J genes are TRBV11-2 and TRBJ2-3; TCRdb gives TRBD2 as the D gene, but with no DNA this cannot be confirmed. Looked up from germline, CDR1 is SGHAT and CDR2 is FQNNGV. CDR3 size: 17 residues.

The CDR3: CASGPGLAGSSTDTQYF. This chain uses TRBV5-1 with TRBJ2-3; no DNA is available, so the TRBD2 call from TCRdb remains unchecked. CDR3 length: 17 residues. Germline V gene sequence: CDR1 SGHRS, CDR2 YFSETQ. The variable domain in full, with the rest retrieved from reference TRBV5-1 and TRBJ2-3, is KAGVTQTPRYLIKTRGQQVTLSCSPISGHRSVSWYQQTPGQGLQFLFEYFSETQRNKGNFPGRFSGRQFSNSRSEMNVSTLELGDSALYLCASGPGLAGSSTDTQYFGPGTRLTVL.

CDR3 residues: CASSIGGANVLTF. The chain is built from TRBV19 and TRBJ2-6. The CDR3 has 13 amino acids. The germline CDR1 and CDR2 sequences are LNHDA and SQIVND (reference sequence).

The V gene is TRBV7-9, the J gene TRBJ2-5. CDR1 SEHNR and CDR2 FQNEAQ come from the germline V gene (reference sequence). The CDR3 sequence is 14 residues long. The CDR3 is CASNFLGSQETQYF. The full variable domain, completed using reference TRBV7-9 and TRBJ2-5, is DTGVSQNPRHKITKRGQNVTFRCDPISEHNRLYWYRQTLGQGPEFLTYFQNEAQLEKSRLLSDRFSAERPKGSFSTLEIQRTEQGDSAMYLCASNFLGSQETQYFGPGTRLLVL.

CDR3 sequence reads: CASSLAGGFADTQYF. The chain carries TRBV5-1 and TRBJ2-3; TCRdb's D call of TRBD1 is untestable without DNA. The CDR3 contains 15 residues. In germline, CDR1 is SGHRS, CDR2 YFSETQ. Supplemented by reference TRBV5-1 and TRBJ2-3, the full variable domain reads KAGVTQTPRYLIKTRGQQVTLSCSPISGHRSVSWYQQTPGQGLQFLFEYFSETQRNKGNFPGRFSGRQFSNSRSEMNVSTLELGDSALYLCASSLAGGFADTQYFGPGTRLTVL.

The chain combines TRBV7-2 with TRBJ2-7; TCRdb designates TRBD1, a call that cannot be tested without DNA. The germline V gene has CDR1 SGHTA and CDR2 FQGNSA. The CDR3 spans 15 residues. CDR3 residues: CASSLGDTASYEQYF.

The chain couples TRBV5-1 to TRBJ1-1. There are 14 residues in the CDR3. In germline, CDR1 is SGHRS, CDR2 YFSETQ. CDR3 amino acids: CASSLPGSNTEAFF.

The rearrangement links TRBV6-5 to TRBJ1-6. Germline lookup yields CDR1 MNHEY and CDR2 SVGAGI. This CDR3 has 12 amino acids. The CDR3 spells CASGIYNSPLHF.

The chain links TRBV20-1 to TRBJ2-3. Germline V gives CDR1 DFQATT, CDR2 SNEGSKA (reference sequence). The CDR3 has 15 residues. The CDR3 is CSARMPSGYTDTQYF.

V usage is TRBV3-1 and J usage is TRBJ1-1; TCRdb calls TRBD1, which cannot be checked without DNA. The CDR3 has 14 amino acids. Germline assignment: CDR1 LGHDT and CDR2 YNNKEL (reference sequence). CDR3 region: CASSWMGQGIEAFF.